This T cell receptor beta chain was sequenced for a study of blood T cell repertoires in COVID-19 (dated by TCRdb to the early 2020s). Study-level background: Samples covering the acute and convalescent phases of COVID-19 were provided by collaborators in the United States, Italy and Spain. The repertoires were made available in a free public database intended to serve as a resource for research on the immune response to SARS-CoV-2. The dataset comprised deeply sampled blood TCRbeta repertoires from subjects exposed to, actively infected with, or recovered from COVID-19. The material from the prospective study consisted of cDNA or gDNA derived from T cells, B-cell-depleted T cells, or PBMCs. Where available, HLA class I and class II types were obtained from metadata supplied by the sample provider rather than from assay-based typing. Samples came from the ongoing ImmuneRACE study (first 160 participants) plus 1,254 subjects from 6 global collaborators. A de-identified subject ID, COVID-19 status, age in years and sex were almost always included in the sample metadata.

Broader findings and caveats from the paper: Clinical and demographic metadata were provided uncurated, with the amount varying by source and participant.

Samples from volunteer blood donors who had recovered from COVID-19 were contributed by a second Seattle source. Collaborating institutions collected whole blood in K2EDTA tubes following their own protocols. For TCRbeta analysis, collaborators shipped samples in one of three forms: frozen whole blood, isolated PBMCs, or DNA extracted from either of those sample types. According to the germline V gene (reference sequence), CDR1 reads GTSNPN and CDR2 reads SVGIG. V and J lose 1 base and 3 bases, and a span of 7 bases separates them. The CDR3 starts with the cysteine, ends with the phenylalanine, and has 12 residues. CDR3 DNA is the only sequence kept; it has 36 bases, read in frame from the first base. The immunoSEQ Assay, a bias-controlled multiplex PCR, was used to amplify TCRbeta CDR3 regions from genomic DNA. The original pipeline was this. Within the assay, amplification of reference gene primers was used to estimate how many nucleated cells each sample contained. To quantify the absolute abundance of each unique TCRbeta CDR3 rearrangement, sequence reads were collapsed and filtered. For each sample, productive Simpson clonality was calculated by taking the square root of Simpson's diversity index across productive rearrangements. TCRdb took this table from immuneACCESS and kept in-frame rearrangements with V and J called. Such tables lack part of the clones; where checked against another copy, unresolved V genes explain under half of the gap, and the rest is unexplained. For V, J and clone size, that table is used; D and trimming come from the DNA. Present in this sample are about 210,000 clones, around nine tenths of which were seen just once. The ten top clones hold roughly 6.2% of the sample.

A remark on this clone: The target of this receptor is not known. No much larger clone is present one base from it, and per-base qualities are unavailable.

Source material: peripheral blood. This receptor was obtained from a man aged 55-75 years who had recovered from COVID-19. The sequence links TRBV30 to TRBJ2-7; the D gene remains uncertain. The CDR3 reads as follows: CAWSGLNYEQYF. At the DNA level, the sequence is TGTGCCTGGAGTGGGCTGAACTACGAGCAGTACTTC.